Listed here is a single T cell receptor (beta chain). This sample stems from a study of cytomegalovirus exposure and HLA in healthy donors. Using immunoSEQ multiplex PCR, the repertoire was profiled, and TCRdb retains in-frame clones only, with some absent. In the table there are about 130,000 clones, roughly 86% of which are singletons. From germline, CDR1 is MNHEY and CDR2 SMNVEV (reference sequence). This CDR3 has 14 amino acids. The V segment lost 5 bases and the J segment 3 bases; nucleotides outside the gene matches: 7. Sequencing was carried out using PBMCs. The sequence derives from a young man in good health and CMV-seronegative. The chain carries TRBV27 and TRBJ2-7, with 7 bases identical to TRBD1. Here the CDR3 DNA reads TGTGCCAGCAGTGACTCGACAGGGAACTACGAGCAGTACTTC. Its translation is CASSDSTGNYEQYF.